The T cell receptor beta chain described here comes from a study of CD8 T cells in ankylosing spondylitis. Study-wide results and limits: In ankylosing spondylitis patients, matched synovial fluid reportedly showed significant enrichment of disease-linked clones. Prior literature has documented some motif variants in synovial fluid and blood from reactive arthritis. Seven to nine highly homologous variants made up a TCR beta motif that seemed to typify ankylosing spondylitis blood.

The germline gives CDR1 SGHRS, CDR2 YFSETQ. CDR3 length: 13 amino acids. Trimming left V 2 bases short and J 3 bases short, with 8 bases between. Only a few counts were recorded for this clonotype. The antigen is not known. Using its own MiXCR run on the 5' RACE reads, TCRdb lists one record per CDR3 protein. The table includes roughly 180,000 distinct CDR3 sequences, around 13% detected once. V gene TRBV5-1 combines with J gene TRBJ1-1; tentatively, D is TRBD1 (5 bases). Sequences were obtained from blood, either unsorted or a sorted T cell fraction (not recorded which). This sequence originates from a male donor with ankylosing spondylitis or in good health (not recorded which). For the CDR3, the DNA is TGCGCCAGCAGCTTCTGGGGGGACACTGAAGCTTTCTTT. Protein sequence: CASSFWGDTEAFF.